Below, 32 T cell receptor beta chains from the same sample are listed, as sequenced in a study of blood T cell repertoires in COVID-19. Produced via immunoSEQ multiplex PCR; TCRdb's table is partial and in-frame only. The profile shows approximately 340,000 clones, roughly 90% of them singletons. The source material was peripheral blood. These receptors originate from a man aged 25 to 40 with COVID-19, enrolled during active disease.

This clone showed up just a few times. This chain uses TRBV18 with TRBJ2-1, with TRBD1 matching 7 bases. The V and J ends lost 3 bases and 5 bases, in that order; junction bases with no gene match: 10. The CDR3 contains 16 residues. CDR1 KGHSH and CDR2 LQKENI come from the germline V gene. As DNA, the CDR3 is TGTGCCAGCTCACCGACCGGAGACAGGGTGGACAATGAGCAGTTCTTC. This gives the protein CASSPTGDRVDNEQFF.

J is TRBJ1-1 and V is TRBV6-5; D gene uncertain. Germline CDR1 is MNHEY and CDR2 is SVGAGI. The CDR3 totals 13 residues. Deletions cut 2 bases from V and 5 bases from J, with 9 bases between. CDR3 loop: CASSYRRRTEAFF. The CDR3 region has the DNA TGTGCCAGCAGTTACCGTCGCCGGACTGAAGCTTTCTTT.

CDR3 protein: CASSAGTGDNQPQHF. The CDR3 DNA sequence: TGTGCCAGCAGCGCCGGGACAGGGGACAATCAGCCCCAGCATTTT. V and J are TRBV5-5 and TRBJ1-5; TRBD1 agrees at 10 bases. J gave up 3 bases and V 4 bases, and 4 bases lay outside the gene matches. The CDR3 runs 15 residues. The germline V gene encodes CDR1 SGHKS and CDR2 YYEKEE (reference sequence).

This chain joins TRBV6-6 and TRBJ2-7, with TRBD1 identical over 11 bases. Germline CDR1 reads MNHNY; CDR2 reads SVGAGI (reference sequence). V was pared by 5 bases and J by 2 bases, with 11 bases of the junction left unmatched. The CDR3 sequence is 17 residues long. CDR3 region: CASSRIPPGQGAYEQYF. The CDR3 DNA reads TGTGCCAGCAGTCGTATCCCACCGGGACAGGGGGCCTACGAGCAGTACTTC.

This clone appeared a single time. The chain links TRBV7-3 to TRBJ2-3; 10 bases are shared with TRBD2. Germline CDR1 reads SGHTA; CDR2 reads FQGTGA. The CDR3 is 15 residues long. J lost 5 bases, V lost 6 bases, and 8 bases had no gene match. The CDR3 coding sequence is TGTGCCAGCAGACCGAGCGGGAGGGCCAAAGATACGCAGTATTTT. This sequence encodes CASRPSGRAKDTQYF. Supplemented by reference TRBV7-3 and TRBJ2-3, the full variable domain reads GAGVSQTPSNKVTEKGKYVELRCDPISGHTALYWYRQSLGQGPEFLIYFQGTGAADDSGLPNDRFFAVRPEGSVSTLKIQRTERGDSAVYLCASRPSGRAKDTQYFGPGTRLTVL.

The chain has TRBV6-5 and TRBJ1-2, with D maybe TRBD1 (5 bases). With 5 bases removed from V and 6 bases from J, the gap between germline ends came to 16 bases. The CDR3 length is 14 residues. CDR1 is MNHEY and CDR2 is SVGAGI in the germline V gene. CDR3 in amino acids: CASSRGGGVDGYTF. Here the CDR3 DNA reads TGTGCCAGCAGTCGGGGGGGAGGGGTAGATGGCTACACCTTC.

The chain uses TRBV6-5 and TRBJ1-2; 8 bases match TRBD1. The germline V gene has CDR1 MNHEY and CDR2 SVGAGI. V shed 5 bases and J 0 bases; nucleotides not matched to a gene: 5. The CDR3 loop spans 15 amino acids. The CDR3 sequence: CASSRPGQANYGYTF. The CDR3 nucleotides are TGTGCCAGCAGTCGTCCGGGACAGGCTAACTATGGCTACACCTTC.

The chain is built from TRBV6-4 and TRBJ2-3; 10 positions agree with TRBD1. The V gene's germline CDR1 is MRHNA and CDR2 SNTAGT. The CDR3 consists of 14 residues. Trimming cost V 10 bases and J 7 bases; bases outside gene matches: 11. The DNA for the CDR3 is TGTGCCATCTTTATGGGACAGGGGCTAAATACGCAGTATTTT. Amino acids: CAIFMGQGLNTQYF.

The CDR3 sequence is CASSDAGGHGGYTF. The CDR3 bases are TGTGCCAGCAGTGACGCGGGGGGGCACGGTGGCTACACCTTC. The V and J genes are TRBV2 and TRBJ1-2; weak D call: TRBD1 (6 bases). CDR3 length equals 14 residues. Germline CDR1 and CDR2: SNHLY and FYNNEI. Trimming left V 3 bases short and J 7 bases short, with 15 bases between.

This clone appeared a single time. The chain couples TRBV11-1 to TRBJ2-1; 8 bases match TRBD1. The CDR3 is 16 residues long. Germline V gene data show CDR1 as SGHAT and CDR2 as FQDESV (reference sequence). Trimming removed 5 bases from V and 4 bases from J; junction bases left unmatched: 10. The CDR3 DNA reads TGTGCCAGCAGCCATGCCGACAGGGGTTCTTACAATGAGCAGTTCTTC. Translation: CASSHADRGSYNEQFF.

The gene calls are TRBV5-1 and TRBJ1-3; the D gene is possibly TRBD1 (6 bases). Per germline, CDR1 SGHRS and CDR2 YFSETQ. CDR3 size: 15 residues. V was clipped by 1 base and J by 0 bases, with 8 bases between them. The CDR3 DNA reads TGCGCCAGCAGCTTGTTAGGGGGCTCTGGAAACACCATATATTTT. This sequence encodes CASSLLGGSGNTIYF.

This chain connects TRBV28 to TRBJ2-1; possible D gene TRBD2, 6 bases. CDR1 is MDHEN, CDR2 SYDVKM, per germline. Trimming stripped 4 bases from V and 0 bases from J, with 13 bases between. This CDR3 region has 16 residues. In nucleotides, the CDR3 is TGTGCCAGCAGTTCCCGGGACTCCTCCTCCTACAATGAGCAGTTCTTC. It encodes CASSSRDSSSYNEQFF.

The J gene is TRBJ1-5, the V gene TRBV2, with 7 positions matching TRBD1. Losses at the gene ends were 5 bases for V and 2 bases for J; bases not matched to a gene: 0. In germline, CDR1 is SNHLY, CDR2 FYNNEI. The CDR3 has 13 amino acids. CDR3 DNA: TGTGCCAGCAGTACAGGGGGCAATCAGCCCCAGCATTTT. Translating gives CASSTGGNQPQHF.

V is TRBV7-9 and J is TRBJ2-1; 7 positions match TRBD2. The J segment lost 6 bases and the V segment lost 7 bases, leaving 15 bases of the junction unmatched. CDR3 size: 16 residues. Looked up from germline, CDR1 is SEHNR and CDR2 is FQNEAQ (reference sequence). CDR3 DNA: TGTGCCAGCACCAGATCGACTAGCCCCATATCCAATGAGCAGTTCTTC. Protein product: CASTRSTSPISNEQFF.

V gene TRBV6-2 or TRBV6-3 combines with J gene TRBJ2-2; TRBD1 matches 8 bases. CDR1 and CDR2 (germline): MNHEY, SVGEGT. Unmatched junction bases numbered 14, after V lost 4 bases and J lost 4 bases. The CDR3 contains 18 residues. This CDR3 is CASSFFGHVTGATGELFF. CDR3 nucleotide sequence: TGTGCCAGCAGTTTTTTTGGGCACGTGACAGGGGCCACCGGGGAGCTGTTTTTT.

V is TRBV7-6 and J is TRBJ2-2; D is possibly TRBD1 (6 bases). V lost 4 bases and J 0 bases, leaving 15 bases between the germline ends. The CDR3 runs to 17 residues. Germline loops: CDR1 SGHVS, CDR2 FNYEAQ. The CDR3 DNA is TGTGCCAGCAGCTGGGCTTCCGGGACACCGAACACCGGGGAGCTGTTTTTT. Translating gives CASSWASGTPNTGELFF. The variable domain in full, completed from reference TRBV7-6 and TRBJ2-2, reads GAGVSQSPRYKVTKRGQDVALRCDPISGHVSLYWYRQALGQGPEFLTYFNYEAQQDKSGLPNDRFSAERPEGSISTLTIQRTEQRDSAMYRCASSWASGTPNTGELFFGEGSRLTVL.

The J gene is TRBJ2-2, the V gene TRBV10-3; 9 bases match TRBD2. The CDR3 totals 18 residues. The J segment lost 4 bases and the V segment lost 4 bases, leaving 13 bases of the junction unmatched. Germline V gene sequence: CDR1 ENHRY, CDR2 SYGVKD. The CDR3 here is CAISALTHSGSITGELFF. CDR3 in DNA: TGTGCCATCAGTGCTCTTACCCATAGCGGGAGTATCACCGGGGAGCTGTTTTTT.

The genes are TRBV5-6 and TRBJ2-1; D is perhaps TRBD2 (6 bases). This CDR3 contains 14 residues. Germline V gives CDR1 SGHDT, CDR2 YYEEEE. V was trimmed by 4 bases and J by 6 bases, leaving 14 bases between them. CDR3 loop: CASSPLGTSNEQFF. The CDR3, as DNA: TGTGCCAGCAGCCCTCTGGGGACTTCCAATGAGCAGTTCTTC. Based on the CDR3 plus reference TRBV5-6 and TRBJ2-1, the full variable domain is DAGVTQSPTHLIKTRGQQVTLRCSPKSGHDTVSWYQQALGQGPQFIFQYYEEEERQRGNFPDRFSGHQFPNYSSELNVNALLLGDSALYLCASSPLGTSNEQFFGPGTRLTVL.

This clone was recorded once. The chain joins TRBV5-4 to TRBJ2-6; a possible D gene is TRBD1 (6 bases). The CDR3 totals 15 residues. Trimming stripped 4 bases from V and 3 bases from J, with 11 bases between. Germline CDR1 is SGHNT and CDR2 is YYREEE (reference sequence). Written as DNA, the CDR3 is TGTGCCAGCAGCGTCAGGGGTAATGGGGCCAACGTCCTGACTTTC. As protein: CASSVRGNGANVLTF.

Notes on this clone: Other DNA sequences of this sample code for an identical CDR3. This chain links TRBV18 with TRBJ1-1; a weak D match, TRBD1 (6 bases). The CDR3 loop spans 14 amino acids. Germline CDR1 KGHSH, CDR2 LQKENI. V dropped 6 bases and J dropped 1 base, with 12 bases sitting between them. CDR3 amino acids: CASSPGTPNTEAFF. The CDR3 DNA sequence: TGTGCCAGCTCCCCCGGGACACCGAACACTGAAGCTTTCTTT. Full variable domain (remainder filled in from reference TRBV18 and TRBJ1-1): NAGVMQNPRHLVRRRGQEARLRCSPMKGHSHVYWYRQLPEEGLKFMVYLQKENIIDESGMPKERFSAEFPKEGPSILRIQQVVRGDSAAYFCASSPGTPNTEAFFGQGTRLTVV.

This clone was recorded only once. The rearrangement links TRBV19 to TRBJ2-7, with a tentative D call TRBD2 (6 bases). Trimming left V 6 bases short and J 3 bases short, with 15 bases between. Germline V gives CDR1 LNHDA, CDR2 SQIVND (reference sequence). This CDR3 has 14 amino acids. The CDR3 region is CASSPGLTGYEQYF. Written as DNA, the CDR3 is TGTGCCAGTAGCCCCGGACTAACGGGCTACGAGCAGTACTTC.

The chain is built from TRBV6-5 and TRBJ2-7; D ambiguous. In germline, CDR1 is MNHEY, CDR2 SVGAGI. Trimming cost V 4 bases and J 1 base, with 17 bases left between them. The CDR3 has 16 residues. In DNA, the CDR3 is TGTGCCAGCAGTTTTACCTCCGGGTCTTTTTCCTACGAGCAGTACTTC. Its protein product is CASSFTSGSFSYEQYF.

The chain carries TRBV7-2 and TRBJ2-1; the match to TRBD2 covers 10 bases. The CDR3 totals 16 residues. The germline V gene encodes CDR1 SGHTA and CDR2 FQGNSA. Trimming at V came to 6 bases and at J to 3 bases, leaving 8 bases not matched to a gene. CDR3 loop: CASRYRGLAIYNEQFF. In nucleotides, the CDR3 is TGTGCCAGCAGATACCGGGGACTAGCGATCTACAATGAGCAGTTCTTC.

V gene TRBV5-8 combines with J gene TRBJ2-7; 10 nucleotides line up with TRBD2. The CDR3 runs 14 residues. Germline V gene data show CDR1 as SGHTS and CDR2 as YDEGEE. Trimming removed 4 bases from V and 1 base from J; junction bases left unmatched: 2. This CDR3 reads CASSPLAGSYEQYF. DNA of the CDR3: TGTGCCAGCAGCCCACTAGCGGGGTCCTACGAGCAGTACTTC. Looking up the rest from reference TRBV5-8 and TRBJ2-7 gives the full variable domain: EAGVTQSPTHLIKTRGQQATLRCSPISGHTSVYWYQQALGLGLQFLLWYDEGEERNRGNFPPRFSGRQFPNYSSELNVNALELEDSALYLCASSPLAGSYEQYFGPGTRLTVT.

The chain has TRBV6-5 and TRBJ2-1, with D possibly matching TRBD2 (6 bases). V dropped 5 bases and J dropped 5 bases, with 16 bases sitting between them. The CDR3 is 15 amino acids. Looked up from germline, CDR1 is MNHEY and CDR2 is SVGAGI. CDR3 nucleotide sequence: TGTGCCAGCAGTCTCCTTCGGGGGTGGGACAATGAGCAGTTCTTC. This encodes CASSLLRGWDNEQFF.

This chain links TRBV5-1 with TRBJ1-3, with a possible D match to TRBD1 (5 bases). In germline, CDR1 is SGHRS, CDR2 YFSETQ. The CDR3 length is 16 residues. V lost 0 bases and J lost 2, with 12 bases in between. The CDR3 DNA follows: TGCGCCAGCAGCTTGGGCTCGGGGGGGACTGGAAACACCATATATTTT. Translated: CASSLGSGGTGNTIYF.

CDR3 sequence (DNA): TGTGCCAGCAGGCCTACAGGGAATGAAGACGAAAAACTGTTTTTT. Amino acids: CASRPTGNEDEKLFF. V gene TRBV6-2 or TRBV6-3 combines with J gene TRBJ1-4; possibly TRBD1 for D (6 bases). Looked up from germline, CDR1 is MNHEY and CDR2 is SVGEGT. V was clipped by 6 bases and J by 8 bases, with 19 bases between them. The CDR3 is made up of 15 amino acids.

This rearrangement joins TRBV11-2 to TRBJ2-7; 7 bases map to TRBD1. V shed 6 bases and J 5 bases; nucleotides not matched to a gene: 7. This CDR3 is 13 amino acids long. Germline V gene sequence: CDR1 SGHAT, CDR2 FQNNGV. As DNA, the CDR3 is TGTGCCAGCAGGACGACAGGGCCCCACGAGCAGTACTTC. Protein sequence: CASRTTGPHEQYF.

This chain connects TRBV24-1 to TRBJ2-3; TRBD1 aligns across 8 bases. The CDR3 loop spans 17 amino acids. V dropped 3 bases and J dropped 3; count of bases not matched to a gene: 10. CDR1 and CDR2 from the germline V gene are KGHDR and SFDVKD. The CDR3, as DNA: TGTGCCACCAGTGATGCAGGGGAACAGGGGGTGACAGATACGCAGTATTTT. It is translated as CATSDAGEQGVTDTQYF.

This sequence joins TRBV28 and TRBJ2-2; D is perhaps TRBD1 (5 bases). Germline V gives CDR1 MDHEN, CDR2 SYDVKM. The V end lost 1 base, the J end lost 0 bases, and 9 bases lay between the germline ends. The CDR3 sequence is 16 residues long. The CDR3 sequence is CASSLYGRANTGELFF. The DNA of the CDR3 is TGTGCCAGCAGTTTATACGGCAGGGCGAACACCGGGGAGCTGTTTTTT.

The chain uses TRBV4-2 and TRBJ2-1; 9 bases align to TRBD2. This CDR3 has 15 residues. V lost 1 base and J lost 4; bases outside the gene matches: 2. In germline, CDR1 is LGHNA, CDR2 YNFKEQ. The CDR3 protein is CASSQGGGGYNEQFF. The CDR3 DNA is TGTGCCAGCAGCCAAGGCGGGGGGGGGTACAATGAGCAGTTCTTC.

This sequence joins TRBV19 and TRBJ2-2; D gene unclear. This CDR3 contains 14 residues. Trimming took 4 bases from V and 5 from J, leaving 11 bases between them. Germline CDR1 is LNHDA and CDR2 is SQIVND (reference sequence). The CDR3 here is CASSSSFGTGELFF. DNA of the CDR3: TGTGCCAGTAGTAGTAGCTTCGGAACCGGGGAGCTGTTTTTT.